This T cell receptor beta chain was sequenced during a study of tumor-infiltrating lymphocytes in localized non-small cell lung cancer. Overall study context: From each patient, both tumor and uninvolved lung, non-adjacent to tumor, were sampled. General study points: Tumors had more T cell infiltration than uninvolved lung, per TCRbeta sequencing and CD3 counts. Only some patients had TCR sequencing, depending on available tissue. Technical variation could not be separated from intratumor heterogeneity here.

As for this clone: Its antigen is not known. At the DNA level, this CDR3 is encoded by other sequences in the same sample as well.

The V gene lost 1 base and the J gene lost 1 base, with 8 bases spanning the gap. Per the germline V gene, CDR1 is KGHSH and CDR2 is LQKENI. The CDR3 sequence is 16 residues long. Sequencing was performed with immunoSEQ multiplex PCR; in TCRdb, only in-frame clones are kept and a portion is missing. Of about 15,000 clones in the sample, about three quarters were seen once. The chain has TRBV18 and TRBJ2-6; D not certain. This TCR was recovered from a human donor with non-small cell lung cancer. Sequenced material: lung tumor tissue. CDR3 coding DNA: TGTGCCAGCTCACCACGGGCGACGTCTGGGGCCAACGTCCTGACTTTC. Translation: CASSPRATSGANVLTF.